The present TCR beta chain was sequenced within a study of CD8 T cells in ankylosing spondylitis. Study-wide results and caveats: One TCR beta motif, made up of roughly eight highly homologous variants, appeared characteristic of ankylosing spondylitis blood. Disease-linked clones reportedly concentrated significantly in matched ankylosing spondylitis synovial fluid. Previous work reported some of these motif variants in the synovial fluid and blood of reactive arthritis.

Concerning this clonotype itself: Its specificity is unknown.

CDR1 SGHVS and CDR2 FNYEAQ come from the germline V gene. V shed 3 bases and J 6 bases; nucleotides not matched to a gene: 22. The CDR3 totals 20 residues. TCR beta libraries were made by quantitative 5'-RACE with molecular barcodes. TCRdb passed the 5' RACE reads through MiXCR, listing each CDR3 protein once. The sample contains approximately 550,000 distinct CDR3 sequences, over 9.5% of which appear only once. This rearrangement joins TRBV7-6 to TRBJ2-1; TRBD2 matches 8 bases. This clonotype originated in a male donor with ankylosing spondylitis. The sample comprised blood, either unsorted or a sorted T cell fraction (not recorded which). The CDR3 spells CASSLGLQGKSGRTSNEQFF. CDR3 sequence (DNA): TGTGCCAGCAGCTTGGGGTTGCAGGGGAAGAGCGGGAGAACAAGCAATGAGCAGTTCTTC.